One and the same sample provided the 7 T cell receptor beta chains below, sequenced in a study of beta chain features in type 1 diabetes. Investigators reverse transcribed all isolated RNA, so they sequenced expressed TCRB transcripts. Assay: immunoSEQ multiplex PCR; the TCRdb copy retains only in-frame clones and omits some. The table lists approximately 150,000 clones, less than 9.5% of them singletons. Sequencing was performed on central memory CD4+ T cells from blood. The receptors derive from a woman between 18 and 30 years old in good health.

The chain employs TRBV7-2 and TRBJ2-3; D is undetermined. The CDR3 runs to 14 residues. Between the trimmed V and J ends, which lost 2 bases and 2 bases, there was a span of 8 bases. Germline CDR1 is SGHTA and CDR2 is FQGNSA. The CDR3 DNA sequence: TGTGCCAGCAGCTTACGGAGAACCACAGATACGCAGTATTTT. Its protein product is CASSLRRTTDTQYF.

A few counts support this clone. V is TRBV7-3 and J is TRBJ2-7; weak D call: TRBD1 (6 bases). The CDR3 runs to 14 residues. CDR1 SGHTA and CDR2 FQGTGA come from the germline V gene. The ends were cut back, 5 bases at V and 5 bases at J, with 16 bases in the middle. CDR3 loop: CASSPGCRGHEQYF. CDR3 sequence (DNA): TGTGCCAGCAGCCCTGGATGCAGGGGACACGAGCAGTACTTC.

This clone was seen only a few times. The V gene is TRBV14, the J gene TRBJ1-5, with no clear D. The V gene's germline CDR1 is SGHDN and CDR2 FVKESK. V was clipped by 0 bases and J by 4 bases, with 4 bases between them. The CDR3 runs 13 residues. The CDR3 is CASSQDRNQPQHF. CDR3 nucleotide sequence: TGTGCCAGCAGCCAAGATCGGAATCAGCCCCAGCATTTT.

This clone has more than one count but fewer than ten. The chain joins TRBV5-6 to TRBJ1-6, with 8 positions matching TRBD1. The germline V gene has CDR1 SGHDT and CDR2 YYEEEE. The trim removed 4 bases at V and 7 bases at J, leaving 1 base unmatched. The CDR3 loop spans 13 amino acids. CDR3 in amino acids: CASSRQGNSPLHF. The CDR3 DNA sequence: TGTGCCAGCAGCCGACAGGGGAATTCACCCCTCCACTTT.

This clone was seen repeatedly, ten times or more. The V gene is TRBV29-1, the J gene TRBJ2-3; 7 bases map to TRBD1. This CDR3 comprises 13 residues. Trimming removed 7 bases from V and 2 bases from J; junction bases left unmatched: 6. The germline V gene encodes CDR1 SQVTM and CDR2 ANQGSEA. The CDR3 loop reads CSEKTGNTDTQYF. In DNA, the CDR3 is TGCAGCGAGAAGACAGGGAACACAGATACGCAGTATTTT.

This chain uses TRBV5-1 with TRBJ2-5; D might be TRBD1 (6 bases). The CDR3 is 15 amino acids. The ends were cut back, 3 bases at V and 2 bases at J, with 14 bases in the middle. Germline V gives CDR1 SGHRS, CDR2 YFSETQ. The CDR3 nucleotides are TGCGCCAGCAGCTCACAGGGAGCGCGTCAAGAGACCCAGTACTTC. It yields the protein CASSSQGARQETQYF.

The rearrangement uses TRBV2 and TRBJ1-2, with D tentatively TRBD1 (6 bases). The CDR3 is made up of 14 amino acids. Trimming took off 6 bases at V and 2 bases at J, with 13 bases between the two ends. The germline V gene has CDR1 SNHLY and CDR2 FYNNEI. The CDR3 region is CASRNDRSNYGYTF. Here the CDR3 DNA reads TGTGCCAGCAGGAATGACAGGAGCAACTATGGCTACACCTTC.